The 18 T cell receptor beta chains listed next were all sequenced from one sample in a study of beta chain features in type 1 diabetes. The sequenced template was cDNA made from the entire isolated RNA. The method was immunoSEQ multiplex PCR; TCRdb's version includes in-frame clones alone and lacks a portion of them. The profile shows 240,000 or so clones, 55% to 70% of them singletons. Sequenced input: naive CD4+ T cells from blood. These receptors were collected from a man aged 25 to 45 in good health.

This chain uses TRBV2 with TRBJ1-2; no clear D gene. Germline V gives CDR1 SNHLY, CDR2 FYNNEI. The CDR3 is 11 amino acids. V was cut by 5 bases and J by 4 bases, with 5 bases left in between. This CDR3 reads CASSLGYGYTF. The CDR3 DNA reads TGTGCCAGCAGTTTAGGCTATGGCTACACCTTC.

Concerning this clone: Additional DNA sequences in this sample encode the identical CDR3. The genes are TRBV28 and TRBJ2-2; D unresolved. This CDR3 has 11 residues. V shed 5 bases and J shed 6 bases, with 4 bases lying between them. The germline V gene encodes CDR1 MDHEN and CDR2 SYDVKM. Here the CDR3 DNA reads TGTGCCAGCAGTCTCGCCGGGGAGCTGTTTTTT. It encodes CASSLAGELFF.

This rearrangement joins TRBV5-1 to TRBJ2-3; the match to TRBD2 covers 8 bases. V lost 0 bases, J lost 6 bases, and 6 bases stayed unmatched. This CDR3 region has 15 residues. In germline, CDR1 is SGHRS, CDR2 YFSETQ. CDR3 in amino acids: CASSLAGTRGDTQYF. Here the CDR3 DNA reads TGCGCCAGCAGCTTGGCCGGGACTAGGGGCGATACGCAGTATTTT. Supplemented by reference TRBV5-1 and TRBJ2-3, the full variable domain reads KAGVTQTPRYLIKTRGQQVTLSCSPISGHRSVSWYQQTPGQGLQFLFEYFSETQRNKGNFPGRFSGRQFSNSRSEMNVSTLELGDSALYLCASSLAGTRGDTQYFGPGTRLTVL.

This chain uses TRBV6-6 with TRBJ2-7; D is tentatively TRBD1 or TRBD2 (5 bases each). This CDR3 is built from 14 residues. CDR1 and CDR2 (germline): MNHNY, SVGAGI (reference sequence). With 2 bases removed from V and 0 bases from J, the gap between germline ends came to 8 bases. For the CDR3, the DNA is TGTGCCAGCAGTTACGAGGGGAGCTCCTACGAGCAGTACTTC. This sequence encodes CASSYEGSSYEQYF.

The count of this clone is one. This sequence joins TRBV7-9 and TRBJ2-1; weak D call: TRBD1 (5 bases). V lost 1 base and J 5 bases, leaving 9 bases between the germline ends. Germline-derived CDR1 and CDR2 are SEHNR and FQNEAQ (reference sequence). The CDR3 extends over 14 amino acids. CDR3 protein: CASSLVTGHNEQFF. The CDR3 nucleotides are TGTGCCAGCAGCTTAGTAACAGGACACAATGAGCAGTTCTTC. Full variable domain (missing parts from reference TRBV7-9 and TRBJ2-1): DTGVSQNPRHKITKRGQNVTFRCDPISEHNRLYWYRQTLGQGPEFLTYFQNEAQLEKSRLLSDRFSAERPKGSFSTLEIQRTEQGDSAMYLCASSLVTGHNEQFFGPGTRLTVL.

The chain links TRBV7-8 to TRBJ2-4; no reliable D call. The CDR3 length is 17 residues. V was pared by 2 bases and J by 1 base, with 15 bases between. Germline V gene data show CDR1 as SGHVS and CDR2 as FQNEAQ. CDR3: CASSLWPPIGAKNIQYF. The CDR3 bases are TGTGCCAGCAGCTTATGGCCGCCCATAGGCGCCAAAAACATTCAGTACTTC.

The chain is built from TRBV10-3 and TRBJ2-7; D gene ambiguous. The CDR3 has 12 amino acids. Looked up from germline, CDR1 is ENHRY and CDR2 is SYGVKD. Trimming cost V 2 bases and J 2 bases, with 4 bases left between them. The DNA for the CDR3 is TGTGCCATCAGTGAGGTTACCTACGAGCAGTACTTC. Protein product: CAISEVTYEQYF.

This chain uses TRBV30 with TRBJ1-2, with D possibly matching TRBD1 (6 bases). Trimming pared 0 bases from V and 4 bases from J, leaving 6 bases between. This CDR3 spans 12 amino acids. The V gene's germline CDR1 is GTSNPN and CDR2 SVGIG (reference sequence). The CDR3 spells CAWSVDSYGYTF. The CDR3 bases are TGTGCCTGGAGTGTGGACAGCTATGGCTACACCTTC. The whole variable domain, filled in from reference TRBV30 and TRBJ1-2, reads SQTIHQWPATLVQPVGSPLSLECTVEGTSNPNLYWYRQAAGRGLQLLFYSVGIGQISSEVPQNLSASRPQDRQFILSSKKLLLSDSGFYLCAWSVDSYGYTFGSGTRLTVV.

The gene calls are TRBV30 and TRBJ1-1; weak D call: TRBD1 (5 bases). This CDR3 is 15 amino acids long. V gave up 7 bases and J gave up 0 bases, with 18 bases separating them. Per the germline V gene, CDR1 is GTSNPN and CDR2 is SVGIG (reference sequence). This CDR3 is CALKEGRLMNTEAFF. Written as DNA, the CDR3 is TGTGCCTTGAAGGAGGGGCGACTCATGAACACTGAAGCTTTCTTT.

The J gene is TRBJ2-1, the V gene TRBV27, with D perhaps being TRBD1 or TRBD2 (5 bases each). Deletions cut 2 bases from V and 0 bases from J, with 14 bases between. The CDR3 is 17 amino acids. The V gene's germline CDR1 is MNHEY and CDR2 SMNVEV (reference sequence). The CDR3 protein is CASSLVGRASSYNEQFF. In DNA, the CDR3 is TGTGCCAGCAGTTTAGTGGGGCGGGCCAGCTCCTACAATGAGCAGTTCTTC.

The chain recombines TRBV7-9 with TRBJ2-5; D possibly corresponds to TRBD2 (6 bases). The CDR3 is 14 amino acids. Deletions cut 1 base from V and 7 bases from J, with 13 bases between. CDR1 SEHNR and CDR2 FQNEAQ come from the germline V gene (reference sequence). CDR3 region: CASSLGLDFATQYF. The CDR3 DNA reads TGTGCCAGCAGCTTAGGACTAGATTTTGCGACCCAGTACTTC.

Details on this clone: In the same sample, other DNA sequences code for this CDR3. The chain is built from TRBV20-1 and TRBJ2-7; the D gene is possibly TRBD2 (6 bases). This CDR3 is 11 amino acids long. V was pared by 3 bases and J by 4 bases, with 7 bases between. Germline-derived CDR1 and CDR2 are DFQATT and SNEGSKA (reference sequence). CDR3 sequence (DNA): TGCAGTGCTAGTGGGGGGTACGAGCAGTACTTC. Amino acids: CSASGGYEQYF.

This rearrangement joins TRBV5-1 to TRBJ1-1, with D tentatively TRBD1 (5 bases). The CDR3 runs 14 residues. In germline, CDR1 is SGHRS, CDR2 YFSETQ. The ends were cut back, 3 bases at V and 1 base at J, with 10 bases in the middle. The CDR3, as DNA: TGCGCCAGCAGCTCCCAGGGAGGGAACACTGAAGCTTTCTTT. Residues: CASSSQGGNTEAFF.

The chain carries TRBV29-1 and TRBJ1-3; 7 bases line up with TRBD1. The CDR3 spans 14 residues. Trimming took 4 bases from V and 4 from J; bases not matched to a gene: 7. Germline CDR1 SQVTM, CDR2 ANQGSEA. CDR3 coding DNA: TGCAGCGTTGCAAACAGGGGATACGGAAACACCATATATTTT. Amino acid sequence: CSVANRGYGNTIYF.

The V and J genes are TRBV19 and TRBJ2-1; D tentatively reads TRBD1 or TRBD2 (5 bases each). CDR1 is LNHDA and CDR2 is SQIVND in the germline V gene (reference sequence). The V end was cut by 5 bases, the J end by 4 bases, with 9 bases between. The CDR3 runs 13 residues. The CDR3 protein is CASSPGAYNEQFF. CDR3 coding DNA: TGTGCCAGTAGTCCCGGGGCTTACAATGAGCAGTTCTTC.

The chain has TRBV7-8 and TRBJ2-7; perhaps TRBD1 as D (7 bases). Trimming shortened V by 5 bases and J by 1 base, and 15 bases separated the two germline ends. The germline V gene encodes CDR1 SGHVS and CDR2 FQNEAQ. CDR3 length: 15 residues. CDR3 region: CASSRGTAQSYEQYF. The CDR3 nucleotides are TGTGCCAGCAGCCGCGGGACAGCCCAATCCTACGAGCAGTACTTC.

This clone was detected a few times. The gene calls are TRBV4-3 and TRBJ2-7; D gene uncertain. CDR1 and CDR2 from the germline V gene are LGHNA and YSLEER. The CDR3 length is 15 residues. Between the trimmed V and J ends, which lost 5 bases and 0 bases, there was a span of 14 bases. The CDR3 nucleotides read TGCGCCAGCAGCAACGGACGGAAGCCCTCCTACGAGCAGTACTTC. Protein sequence: CASSNGRKPSYEQYF.

The chain is built from TRBV30 and TRBJ2-1, with D tentatively TRBD2 (5 bases). Trimming took off 4 bases at V and 3 bases at J, with 19 bases between the two ends. This CDR3 comprises 16 residues. Germline values: CDR1 GTSNPN, CDR2 SVGIG (reference sequence). The CDR3 sequence is CAWKRAWESFYNEQFF. The CDR3 nucleotides are TGTGCCTGGAAAAGAGCGTGGGAGTCCTTCTACAATGAGCAGTTCTTC.